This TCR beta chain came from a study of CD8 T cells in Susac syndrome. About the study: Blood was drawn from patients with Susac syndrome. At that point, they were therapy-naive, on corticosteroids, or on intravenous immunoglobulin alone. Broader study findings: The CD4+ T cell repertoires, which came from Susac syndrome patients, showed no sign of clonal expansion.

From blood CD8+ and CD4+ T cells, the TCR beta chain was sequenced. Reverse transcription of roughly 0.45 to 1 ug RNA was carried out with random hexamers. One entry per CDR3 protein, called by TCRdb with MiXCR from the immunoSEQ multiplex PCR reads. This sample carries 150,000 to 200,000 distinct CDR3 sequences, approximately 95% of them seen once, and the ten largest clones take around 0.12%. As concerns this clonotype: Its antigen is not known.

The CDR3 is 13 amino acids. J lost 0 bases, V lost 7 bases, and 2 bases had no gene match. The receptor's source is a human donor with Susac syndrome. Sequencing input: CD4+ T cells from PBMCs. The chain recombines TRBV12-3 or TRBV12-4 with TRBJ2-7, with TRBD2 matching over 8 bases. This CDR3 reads CASTGRGSYEQYF. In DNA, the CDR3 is TGTGCCAGCACCGGGAGGGGCTCCTACGAGCAGTACTTC.